This TCR beta chain derives from a study of OX40 agonist ivuxolimab in advanced cancers. Study-level findings and limits: Among the lowest peripheral clonal expansion occurred in 0.1-3.0 mg/kg partial responders. Relative to CD4+ cells, CD8+ T cells on average had more expanded clones.

TCRdb keeps only in-frame clones here, not all; method: immunoSEQ multiplex PCR. The sample shows about 35,000 clones, under 85% of them seen only once. To note about this clone: Its antigen remains unidentified.

V lost 1 base and J lost 6; bases outside the gene matches: 4. The germline gives CDR1 MGHRA, CDR2 YSYEKL. The CDR3 has 15 amino acids. The input for sequencing was CD4+ or CD8+ T cells sorted from blood, taken in a trial of the OX40 agonist ivuxolimab. This chain connects TRBV4-1 to TRBJ2-2; 8 nucleotides align to TRBD1. The receptor comes from an adult with an advanced solid tumor such as melanoma, head and neck, liver or kidney cancer. The CDR3: CASSQGPTGAGELFF. The CDR3 DNA reads TGCGCCAGCAGCCAAGGTCCGACAGGGGCCGGGGAGCTGTTTTTT.